This passage covers 27 T cell receptor beta chains from one sample sequenced in a study of tumor-infiltrating lymphocytes in primary liver carcinoma. The input was about 500 ng total RNA; TCR beta cDNA was made from it with a constant-region primer. Construction of TCR beta libraries relied on three successive nested multiplex PCR rounds employing slightly modified ARM-PCR. Amplification in the first two PCR rounds was performed using TRBV1-TRBV30 forward primers and a C-beta reverse primer for around 11 cycles each. TCRdb ran MiXCR on the multiplex PCR reads and lists one entry per CDR3 protein. This sample has around 210,000 distinct CDR3 sequences, with approximately 65% found just once. Unsorted whole blood supplied the RNA, and germline DNA was extracted too. Specimen: peripheral blood. These receptors were obtained from a woman aged 60-75 years with primary liver carcinoma and hepatitis B virus infection.

The J gene is TRBJ2-5, the V gene TRBV12-3 or TRBV12-4; TRBD2 agrees at 8 bases. The V segment lost 5 bases and the J segment 7 bases; nucleotides outside the gene matches: 21. The CDR3 loop spans 18 amino acids. In DNA form, the CDR3 reads TGTGCCAGCAGTCCCATTAAAGCGGGGGTCGGGAGAACGGGGACCCAGTACTTC. Protein product: CASSPIKAGVGRTGTQYF.

Regarding this clonotype: It may be a read error: a sequence one base away is much more abundant. V usage is TRBV4-1 and J usage is TRBJ1-2; D uncertain. CDR3 length: 14 amino acids. Germline V gene data show CDR1 as MGHRA and CDR2 as YSYEKL. Here the CDR3 reads CASSQGTINYGHTF. CDR3 nucleotides: TGCGCCAGCAGCCAAGGAACGATTAACTATGGCCACACCTTC.

The chain joins TRBV6-5 to TRBJ1-1, with no clear D. Germline CDR1 and CDR2: MNHEY and SVGAGI. The CDR3 consists of 12 residues. V gave up 8 bases and J gave up 1 base, with 8 bases separating them. DNA of the CDR3: TGTGCCAGCCAAACATCGAACACTGAAGCTTTCTTT. Translating it yields CASQTSNTEAFF.

This clonotype showed up just a few times. The chain couples TRBV2 to TRBJ2-7, with D possibly TRBD2 on 6 matching bases. This CDR3 spans 13 amino acids. In germline, CDR1 is SNHLY, CDR2 FYNNEI. Trimming took off 8 bases at V and 7 bases at J, with 18 bases between the two ends. The CDR3 DNA is TGTGCCAGCCGTCGGAATCCGGCGGGGGAGCAGTACTTC. It is translated as CASRRNPAGEQYF.

As regards this clonotype: A much larger clone is a single base away; this may be a read error. A read error is likely, as this CDR3 ends without the conserved phenylalanine or tryptophan. V is TRBV5-6 and J is TRBJ1-5; tentatively, D is TRBD1 (6 bases). V lost 4 bases and J lost 11, with 13 bases in between. This CDR3 has 12 amino acids. From germline, CDR1 is SGHDT and CDR2 YYEEEE. The CDR3 here is CASSTGGASQHL. The CDR3 DNA is TGTGCCAGCAGCACTGGGGGGGCCTCCCAGCATCTT.

This chain connects TRBV20-1 to TRBJ2-1, with D tentatively TRBD2 (6 bases). Trimming cost V 0 bases and J 11 bases, with 14 bases left between them. This CDR3 spans 13 amino acids. Per germline, CDR1 DFQATT and CDR2 SNEGSKA (reference sequence). The CDR3 region has the DNA TGCAGTGCTAGAGAGGGATTGGGAGGCCAGCAGTTCTTC. Translation gives CSAREGLGGQQFF.

On this clonotype itself: A much larger clone sits a single nucleotide away, making a read error possible. V is TRBV5-6 and J is TRBJ1-6; TRBD1 is a possible D gene (6 bases). Germline assignment: CDR1 SGHDT and CDR2 YYEEEE. This CDR3 spans 16 amino acids. Trimming removed 6 bases at V and 0 bases at J, with 13 bases between. The DNA for the CDR3 is TGTGCCAGCACCAAGGGGGACATCTCCTATAATTCACCCCTCCACTTT. This encodes CASTKGDISYNSPLHF.

The chain links TRBV6-5 to TRBJ1-5; TRBD1 might be the D (5 bases). Germline values: CDR1 MNHEY, CDR2 SVGAGI. The length of the CDR3 is 15 residues. Between the trimmed V and J ends, which lost 0 bases and 13 bases, there was a span of 19 bases. The CDR3 loop reads CASSYSGQRNQSQHF. The CDR3 nucleotides are TGTGCCAGCAGTTACTCCGGACAACGCAATCAGTCTCAGCATTTT.

The V gene is TRBV7-9, the J gene TRBJ2-1, with 14 bases matching TRBD2. The CDR3 length is 17 residues. The germline V gene has CDR1 SEHNR and CDR2 FQNEAQ (reference sequence). Trimming took 2 bases from V and 8 from J; bases not matched to a gene: 8. In DNA, the CDR3 is TGTGCCAGCAGCTTACGAAGGACTAGCGGGAGGTCGTATGAGCAGTTCTTC. Residues: CASSLRRTSGRSYEQFF.

A remark on this clonotype: At one boundary the junction diverges from the germline segment, which might be a read error. This rearrangement joins TRBV6-5 to TRBJ2-7, with D perhaps matching TRBD1 (6 bases). Germline V gene lookup returns CDR1 MNHEY and CDR2 SVGAGI. The CDR3 contains 12 residues. The CDR3: CTSASRGYEQYF. DNA of the CDR3: TGTACCAGCGCTTCCAGGGGTTACGAGCAGTACTTC.

This clonotype was recorded at least ten times. This sequence joins TRBV6-5 and TRBJ2-7; 10 bases are a match to TRBD2. CDR1 is MNHEY, CDR2 SVGAGI, per germline. The CDR3 consists of 11 residues. With V trimmed by 7 bases and J by 13 bases, 7 bases remained unmatched. CDR3 loop: CASIVGTSAYF. In DNA form, the CDR3 reads TGTGCCAGCATCGTCGGGACTAGCGCCTACTTC.

This chain links TRBV19 with TRBJ1-6; D gene unclear. Trimming removed 11 bases at V and 7 bases at J, with 12 bases between. Germline CDR1 LNHDA, CDR2 SQIVND (reference sequence). The CDR3 covers 12 residues. The CDR3 DNA reads as TGTGCCTGCAGTAGAAGGAATTCACCCCTCCACTTT. This encodes CACSRRNSPLHF.

This clonotype was observed a handful of times. The rearrangement uses TRBV5-6 and TRBJ2-6; tentative D call: TRBD1 (6 bases). CDR1 and CDR2 (germline): SGHDT, YYEEEE. The CDR3 spans 18 residues. Trimming stripped 0 bases from V and 2 bases from J, with 15 bases between. The CDR3 region is CASSLVGQGSTGANVLTF. The CDR3 DNA sequence: TGTGCCAGCAGCTTGGTGGGGCAGGGGTCCACTGGGGCCAACGTCCTGACTTTC.

Regarding this clonotype: The CDR3 carries no conserved terminal phenylalanine or tryptophan, so it likely arises from a read error. The DNA is omitted, as the CDR3 cannot be located on it reliably, and the CDR3 follows TCRdb's listing. V gene TRBV11-2 combines with J gene TRBJ2-5. The CDR3 spans 13 residues, counting both ends. Germline values: CDR1 SGHAT, CDR2 FQNNGV. The CDR3 is CASSEWLRETLYL.

There are a few counts of this clonotype. A single base separates this from a much larger clone, so it may be a read error. The CDR3 carries no conserved terminal phenylalanine or tryptophan, so it likely arises from a read error. The CDR3 DNA sequence: TGTGCCAGCAGGAACGACAGGGTTCACGGGGAGCTGTTTTCT. Amino acid sequence: CASRNDRVHGELFS. V usage is TRBV12-3 or TRBV12-4 and J usage is TRBJ2-2; 7 positions match TRBD1. The CDR3 contains 14 residues. After removal of 6 bases from V and 7 bases from J, the junction contained 8 bases not matched to a gene.

Worth noting for this clonotype: A much larger clone lies one base from this, so it may be a read error. This chain uses TRBV12-3 or TRBV12-4 with TRBJ2-6; D unclear. This CDR3 region has 16 residues. The DNA for the CDR3 is TGTGCCATCAGTTTAGACACTTTCTCTGGGGCCAACGTCCTGACTTTC. Its protein product is CAISLDTFSGANVLTF.

V is TRBV30 and J is TRBJ2-1; D possibly corresponds to TRBD2 (7 bases). Germline V gene sequence: CDR1 GTSNPN, CDR2 SVGIG (reference sequence). Trimming removed 2 bases at V and 7 bases at J, with 15 bases between. The CDR3 is 14 amino acids. CDR3 in amino acids: CAWSRMEGGNEQFF. CDR3 sequence (DNA): TGTGCCTGGAGTAGGATGGAGGGGGGGAATGAGCAGTTCTTC.

This clonotype was seen more than once but under ten times. A much larger clone is a single base away; this may be a read error. This chain links TRBV6-1 with TRBJ2-1, with 8 bases identical to TRBD2. Unmatched junction bases numbered 9, after V lost 4 bases and J lost 13 bases. Looked up from germline, CDR1 is MNHNS and CDR2 is SASEGT. The CDR3 runs 13 residues. Written as DNA, the CDR3 is TGTGCCAGCAGTGTATCTCCGGGACTAGGCCAGTTCTTC. Translated, it gives CASSVSPGLGQFF.

The J gene is TRBJ2-3, the V gene TRBV11-2; a weak D match, TRBD2 (5 bases). Germline CDR1 and CDR2: SGHAT and FQNNGV. V was clipped by 5 bases and J by 0 bases, with 12 bases between them. The CDR3 sequence is 15 residues long. The CDR3 protein is CASSPWASSTDTQYF. In DNA form, the CDR3 reads TGTGCCAGCAGCCCCTGGGCTAGCAGCACAGATACGCAGTATTTT.

A few counts support this clonotype. Given a much more abundant clone one base away, this may be a read error. The chain joins TRBV12-3 or TRBV12-4 to TRBJ2-1; the D gene could be TRBD1 or TRBD2 (7 bases each). CDR3 length: 15 residues. The chain's CDR3 is CVSRGGRGAYNEQFF. CDR3 sequence (DNA): TGTGTCAGCAGGGGGGGACGGGGAGCCTACAATGAGCAGTTCTTC.

A word on this clonotype: A read error is possible here, since a much larger clone lies one base away. This sequence joins TRBV5-1 and TRBJ2-3; 8 nucleotides line up with TRBD1. Per the germline V gene, CDR1 is SGHRS and CDR2 is YFSETQ. The V and J ends lost 7 bases and 3 bases, in that order; junction bases with no gene match: 7. The CDR3 contains 14 residues. DNA for the CDR3: TGCGCCAGCGGAGCAGACAGGGGTACAGATACGCAGTATTTT. Amino acid sequence: CASGADRGTDTQYF.

In this sample, this clonotype turned up a few times. This may come from a read error, since a much larger clone is one base off. The chain is built from TRBV6-6 and TRBJ2-7; D may match TRBD1 or TRBD2 (6 bases each). CDR3 length: 14 residues. Germline assignment: CDR1 MNHNY and CDR2 SVGAGI (reference sequence). The CDR3 protein is CASSYSEGHYGQYF. CDR3 DNA: TGTGCCAGCAGTTACTCGGAGGGACACTACGGGCAGTACTTC.

This clonotype has a count of ten or more. This chain connects TRBV29-1 to TRBJ2-3; D not certain. The CDR3 runs 12 residues. The germline V gene has CDR1 SQVTM and CDR2 ANQGSEA. V shed 5 bases and J shed 2 bases, with 8 bases lying between them. The CDR3 DNA reads as TGCAGCGTTATCCGTAACACAGATACGCAGTATTTT. This encodes CSVIRNTDTQYF.

Regarding this clonotype: Since the CDR3 does not end with the conserved phenylalanine or tryptophan, this likely comes from a read error. This chain connects TRBV12-3 or TRBV12-4 to TRBJ2-7, with 11 bases that match TRBD2. The CDR3 runs 14 residues. Germline trimming cut 8 bases from V and 6 bases from J; bases unmatched to any gene: 9. DNA of the CDR3: TGTGCCAGCTGTAGACAACTAGCGGGAGTCGAGCAGTACCTC. Translation: CASCRQLAGVEQYL.

This sequence joins TRBV28 and TRBJ1-5, with 11 nucleotides matching TRBD1. Matching the DNA end better, TRBJ2-3 makes the J call doubtful. The germline V gene encodes CDR1 MDHEN and CDR2 SYDVKM. This CDR3 region has 16 residues. The CDR3 region has the DNA TGTGCCAGCAGATCTGGACAGGGGGCAAACAATCAGCCCCAGTATTTT. This encodes CASRSGQGANNQPQYF.

Regarding this clonotype: Possible read error: a much larger clone is one base away. The gene calls are TRBV6-5 and TRBJ1-2, with TRBD1 matching over 8 bases. The CDR3 length is 12 residues. CDR1 MNHEY and CDR2 SVGAGI come from the germline V gene. Trimming took 10 bases from V and 4 from J; bases not matched to a gene: 5. This CDR3 is CATAGGAYGYTF. CDR3 bases: TGTGCCACAGCAGGGGGCGCCTATGGCTACACCTTC.

Remarks on this clonotype: Given a much more abundant clone one base away, this may be a read error. The chain is built from TRBV12-3 or TRBV12-4 and TRBJ2-1; 10 nucleotides align to TRBD2. This CDR3 comprises 17 residues. The CDR3 DNA sequence: TGTGTCAGCAGTCCAGCCCCAGCGGGAGGGCCCGGGGATGAGCAGTTCTTC. Amino acids: CVSSPAPAGGPGDEQFF.